This entry is about one T cell receptor beta chain. Its antigen is as yet unknown. TCR sequencing used cDNA made by reverse transcription of extracted RNA. Assay used: immunoSEQ multiplex PCR; TCRdb lists only in-frame clones, some missing. Seen here are 150,000 to 200,000 clones, 50% to 70% observed once, and the top ten hold 0.75% to 0.95%. The data were obtained in a study of CD8+ T cells in alopecia areata. Treatment here: oral pan-JAK inhibitor, 5-10 mg twice daily. PBMCs were stained for CD3, CD4 and CD8, and CD4+ and CD8+ T cells were sorted. The CDR3 is made up of 13 amino acids. Germline CDR1 reads KGHSH; CDR2 reads LQKENI. The germline V and J ends were trimmed by 6 bases and 2 bases, with 11 bases remaining between them. Study conclusions and caveats: Expanded CD8+ clones among the top 100, as well as scalp clonality, were significantly decreased by tofacitinib. Many of the expanded lesional clones endured in scalp and blood while on tofacitinib.

The specimen was CD4+ T cells sorted from blood, collected at week 4, from a patient treated with tofacitinib. The rearrangement uses TRBV18 and TRBJ2-7; D is perhaps TRBD1 or TRBD2 (6 bases each). The TCR originated in a human donor with alopecia areata. CDR3 region: CASSVRGAYEQYF. CDR3 DNA: TGTGCCAGCTCCGTGAGGGGGGCCTACGAGCAGTACTTC.